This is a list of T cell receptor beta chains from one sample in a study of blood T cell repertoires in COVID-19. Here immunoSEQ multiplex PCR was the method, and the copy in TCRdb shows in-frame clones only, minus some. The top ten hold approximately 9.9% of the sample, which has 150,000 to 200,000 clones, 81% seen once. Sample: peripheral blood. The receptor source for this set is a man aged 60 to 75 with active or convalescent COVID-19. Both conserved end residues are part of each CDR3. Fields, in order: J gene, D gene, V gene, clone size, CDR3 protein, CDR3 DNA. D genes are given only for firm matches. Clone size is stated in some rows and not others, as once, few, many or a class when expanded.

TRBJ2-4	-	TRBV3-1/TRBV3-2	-	CASSQIPTGGIQYF	TGTGCCAGCAGCCAAATCCCGACAGGTGGAATTCAGTACTTC
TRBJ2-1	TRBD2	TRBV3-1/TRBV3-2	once	CASSQTFTLAGGGNEQFF	TGTGCCAGCAGCCAGACCTTCACTTTAGCGGGAGGGGGGAATGAGCAGTTCTTC
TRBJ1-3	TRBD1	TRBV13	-	CASSLTGDPSGNTIYF	TGTGCCAGCAGCTTGACAGGGGACCCCTCTGGAAACACCATATATTTT
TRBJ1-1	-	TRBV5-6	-	CASSLRGPRGAEAFF	TGTGCCAGCAGCCTCAGGGGACCGAGGGGCGCTGAAGCTTTCTTT
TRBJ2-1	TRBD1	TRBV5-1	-	CASSLGAGGGYTANEQFF	TGCGCCAGCAGCTTGGGCGCAGGGGGCGGCTATACGGCGAATGAGCAGTTCTTC
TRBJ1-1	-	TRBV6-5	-	CASKAAGTEAFF	TGTGCCAGCAAGGCCGCGGGAACTGAAGCTTTCTTT
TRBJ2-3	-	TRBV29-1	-	CSVEVGGVADTQYF	TGCAGCGTTGAGGTAGGAGGCGTCGCAGATACGCAGTATTTT
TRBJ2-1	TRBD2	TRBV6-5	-	CASRAPGGVRNEQFF	TGTGCCAGCAGGGCCCCGGGAGGTGTCCGCAATGAGCAGTTCTTC
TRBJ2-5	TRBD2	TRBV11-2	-	CASSRTSGRSGETQYF	TGTGCCAGCAGCCGGACTAGCGGGAGATCAGGGGAGACCCAGTACTTC
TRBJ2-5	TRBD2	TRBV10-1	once	CASSAGGHRQETQYF	TGCGCCAGCAGTGCGGGGGGGCATCGGCAAGAGACCCAGTACTTC
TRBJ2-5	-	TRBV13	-	CASSLGRGQETQYF	TGTGCCAGCAGCTTAGGCCGGGGCCAAGAGACCCAGTACTTC
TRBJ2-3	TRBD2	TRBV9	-	CASSVDGGGDTDTQYF	TGTGCCAGCAGCGTAGACGGCGGGGGGGACACAGATACGCAGTATTTT
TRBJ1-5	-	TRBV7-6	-	CASSPRPDSNQPQHF	TGTGCCAGCAGCCCCCGTCCAGATAGCAATCAGCCCCAGCATTTT
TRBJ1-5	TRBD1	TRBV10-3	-	CAISKTGIGNQPQHF	TGTGCCATCAGTAAGACAGGGATAGGCAATCAGCCCCAGCATTTT
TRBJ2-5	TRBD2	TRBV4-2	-	CASSLTSGRGQETQYF	TGTGCCAGCAGCCTGACTAGCGGGAGAGGCCAAGAGACCCAGTACTTC
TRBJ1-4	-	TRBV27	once	CASSFSGTNEKLFF	TGTGCCAGCAGTTTTTCAGGGACTAATGAAAAACTGTTTTTT
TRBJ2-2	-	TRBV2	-	CASSIQGPGELFF	TGTGCCAGCAGCATCCAGGGCCCCGGGGAGCTGTTTTTT
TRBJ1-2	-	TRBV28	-	CASNQANYGYTF	TGTGCCAGCAATCAGGCTAACTATGGCTACACCTTC
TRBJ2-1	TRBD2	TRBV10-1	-	CASSERSGGNNEQFF	TGCGCCAGCAGTGAGAGGTCGGGGGGGAACAATGAGCAGTTCTTC
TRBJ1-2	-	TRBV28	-	CATTSRNYGYTF	TGTGCCACCACCTCCAGGAACTATGGCTACACCTTC
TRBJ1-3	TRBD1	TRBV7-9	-	CASSSAGTVGNTIYF	TGTGCCAGCAGCTCCGCCGGGACAGTCGGAAACACCATATATTTT
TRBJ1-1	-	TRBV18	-	CASSQGRTTEAFF	TGTGCCAGCTCACAGGGGAGGACCACTGAAGCTTTCTTT
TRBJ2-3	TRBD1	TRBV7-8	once	CASSLMTGTGTDTQYF	TGTGCCAGCAGCTTGATGACAGGGACGGGGACAGATACGCAGTATTTT
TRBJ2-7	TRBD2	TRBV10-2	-	CASEQAGASSYEQYF	TGCGCCAGCGAGCAAGCGGGGGCGAGCTCCTACGAGCAGTACTTC
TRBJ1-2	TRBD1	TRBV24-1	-	CATRSRDRGGYTF	TGTGCCACCAGGAGCCGGGACAGGGGTGGCTACACCTTC
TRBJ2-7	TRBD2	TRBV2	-	CASSRSGGTYEQYF	TGTGCCAGCAGTCGTAGCGGGGGAACCTACGAGCAGTACTTC